This T cell receptor beta chain comes out of a study of cytomegalovirus exposure and HLA in healthy donors. Overall study results and limits: Rarity marked most TCR sequences, yet some public TCRs occurred in many donors. The investigators catalogued 164 TCR beta chains as cytomegalovirus-associated.

Assay: immunoSEQ multiplex PCR; the TCRdb copy retains only in-frame clones and omits some. The sample carries about 120,000 clones, around 85% recorded once. Donors came from a validation cohort of 95 to 150 subjects, distinct from the first 666-subject cohort. Points on this clone: Its antigen is not identified.

This CDR3 is built from 14 residues. In germline, CDR1 is SGDLS, CDR2 YYNGEE. Trimming removed 2 bases from V and 3 bases from J, with 11 bases in between. The TCR sequence derives from a woman aged 25-40 years in good health and CMV-seronegative. V and J are TRBV9 and TRBJ1-2, with a tentative D call TRBD1 (6 bases). The sequencing input was PBMCs. CDR3 nucleotide sequence: TGTGCCAGCAGCGTGGGACAAGGGTACTATGGCTACACCTTC. This gives the protein CASSVGQGYYGYTF.